The 18 T cell receptor beta chains reported below all come from one sample, sequenced in a study of shared clonotypes between healthy human individuals. Libraries were prepared by immunoSEQ multiplex PCR; TCRdb keeps only in-frame clonotypes and omits some of them. The sample carries some 1 million clones, 75% recorded once. The sequenced sample consisted of memory CD4+ T cells sorted from blood. The subset: CD45RA-negative fraction. The receptor set was obtained from a man aged 18 to 29 in good health.

The gene calls are TRBV30 and TRBJ1-4; tentative D call: TRBD1 (6 bases). The germline CDR1 and CDR2 sequences are GTSNPN and SVGIG (reference sequence). This CDR3 has 14 amino acids. The V gene lost 5 bases and the J gene lost 3 bases, with 13 bases spanning the gap. CDR3 in DNA: TGTGCCTGGGGCATGGGGGGGCCTAATGAAAAACTGTTTTTT. Translation gives CAWGMGGPNEKLFF.

The gene calls are TRBV2 and TRBJ2-5, with a weak D call TRBD2 (6 bases). Trimming pared 4 bases from V and 4 bases from J, leaving 16 bases between. The germline V gene encodes CDR1 SNHLY and CDR2 FYNNEI. The CDR3 covers 15 residues. The CDR3 DNA follows: TGTGCCAGCAGTGGTAGAACTATGGGGGGAGAGACCCAGTACTTC. Translated, it gives CASSGRTMGGETQYF.

The J gene is TRBJ1-2, the V gene TRBV6-1; no reliable D call. The germline gives CDR1 MNHNS, CDR2 SASEGT. V was cut by 2 bases and J by 1 base, with 8 bases left in between. The CDR3 loop spans 14 amino acids. The CDR3 loop reads CASSESAYNYGYTF. The CDR3 bases are TGTGCCAGCAGTGAATCGGCCTATAACTATGGCTACACCTTC.

In its sample, this clone was seen a few times. Distinct nucleotide sequences in the sample also encode this CDR3. The chain uses TRBV29-1 and TRBJ2-7; TRBD1 agrees at 10 bases. This CDR3 contains 12 residues. Per the germline V gene, CDR1 is SQVTM and CDR2 is ANQGSEA. Germline trimming cut 6 bases from V and 2 bases from J; bases unmatched to any gene: 1. CDR3 sequence reads: CSVGQGAYEQYF. CDR3 sequence (DNA): TGCAGCGTAGGACAGGGGGCCTACGAGCAGTACTTC.

The CDR3 nucleotides are TGTGCCAGCAGTTTCAAGCAGGGCACAGATACGCAGTATTTT. Translated, it gives CASSFKQGTDTQYF. V is TRBV27 and J is TRBJ2-3; D not certain. Trimming pared 3 bases from V and 1 base from J, leaving 8 bases between. There are 14 residues in the CDR3. The germline V gene encodes CDR1 MNHEY and CDR2 SMNVEV (reference sequence).

The chain joins TRBV6-1 to TRBJ2-7; D gene unclear. V was pared by 2 bases and J by 6 bases, with 8 bases between. Germline assignment: CDR1 MNHNS and CDR2 SASEGT. This CDR3 spans 12 amino acids. Here the CDR3 DNA reads TGTGCCAGCAGTGAACAAGGCGGCGAGCAGTACTTC. This sequence encodes CASSEQGGEQYF.

The gene calls are TRBV5-6 and TRBJ1-5; 7 bases line up with TRBD1. Germline V gene sequence: CDR1 SGHDT, CDR2 YYEEEE. V lost 4 bases and J lost 3; bases outside the gene matches: 4. The CDR3 has 14 amino acids. The CDR3: CASSHRGDNQPQHF. The CDR3 DNA follows: TGTGCCAGCAGCCACAGGGGAGACAATCAGCCCCAGCATTTT.

A word on this clone: Other nucleotide sequences from this sample produce the same CDR3. CDR3: CASSYSSSGSSYEQYF. CDR3 DNA: TGTGCCAGCAGTTACTCCTCTAGCGGGAGCTCCTACGAGCAGTACTTC. J is TRBJ2-7 and V is TRBV6-6, with TRBD2 matching 10 bases. CDR1 and CDR2 from the germline V gene are MNHNY and SVGAGI (reference sequence). V lost 0 bases, J lost 0 bases, and 2 bases stayed unmatched. This CDR3 has 16 residues.

Here the CDR3 DNA reads TGCAGCGTTGAAGAGAACAGGGGGCCTGTGAACACTGAAGCTTTCTTT. This codes for CSVEENRGPVNTEAFF. This chain joins TRBV29-1 and TRBJ1-1; 9 positions match TRBD1. Germline trimming cut 0 bases from V and 0 bases from J; bases unmatched to any gene: 5. This CDR3 is 16 amino acids long. The V gene's germline CDR1 is SQVTM and CDR2 ANQGSEA.

V and J are TRBV19 and TRBJ1-1, with 9 bases identical to TRBD1. The CDR3 runs 13 residues. CDR1 and CDR2 from the germline V gene are LNHDA and SQIVND (reference sequence). The V gene end was trimmed by 10 bases and the J gene end by 2 bases; junction bases not matched to a gene: 5. DNA for the CDR3: TGTGCCACCCTGGACAGGGGTAACACTGAAGCTTTCTTT. This codes for CATLDRGNTEAFF.

The chain couples TRBV18 to TRBJ1-3; 7 bases line up with TRBD1. This CDR3 is 15 amino acids long. V lost 4 bases to trimming and J lost 0 bases; unmatched junction nucleotides: 3. CDR1 is KGHSH, CDR2 LQKENI, per germline. The CDR3 spells CASSLTGVSGNTIYF. The CDR3 bases are TGTGCCAGCTCACTCACAGGGGTCTCTGGAAACACCATATATTTT.

The chain links TRBV28 to TRBJ2-2, with D perhaps TRBD2 (5 bases). V was trimmed by 3 bases and J by 7 bases, leaving 12 bases between them. Germline values: CDR1 MDHEN, CDR2 SYDVKM. CDR3 length: 14 residues. The DNA of the CDR3 is TGTGCCAGCAGTTTTACATTCGGAGGCGGGGAGCTGTTTTTT. Residues: CASSFTFGGGELFF. The full variable domain, with the rest looked up from reference TRBV28 and TRBJ2-2, is DVKVTQSSRYLVKRTGEKVFLECVQDMDHENMFWYRQDPGLGLRLIYFSYDVKMKEKGDIPEGYSVSREKKERFSLILESASTNQTSMYLCASSFTFGGGELFFGEGSRLTVL.

J is TRBJ2-3 and V is TRBV10-2, with a possible D match to TRBD2 (6 bases). The CDR3 totals 14 residues. V dropped 2 bases and J dropped 7 bases, with 13 bases sitting between them. The germline V gene encodes CDR1 WSHSY and CDR2 SAAADI. CDR3 DNA: TGCGCCAGCAGTGAGGGAGGGGCCCGAAATACGCAGTATTTT. Its protein product is CASSEGGARNTQYF.

Of note for this clone: Other nucleotide sequences in the sample specify the same CDR3. The genes are TRBV5-1 and TRBJ1-2; possible D gene TRBD1, 6 bases. Trimming shortened V by 1 base and J by 0 bases, and 7 bases separated the two germline ends. The CDR3 has 14 amino acids. Germline CDR1 reads SGHRS; CDR2 reads YFSETQ. CDR3 residues: CASSLTGSNYGYTF. In DNA form, the CDR3 reads TGCGCCAGCAGCTTGACAGGGTCTAACTATGGCTACACCTTC. The whole variable domain, filled in from reference TRBV5-1 and TRBJ1-2, reads KAGVTQTPRYLIKTRGQQVTLSCSPISGHRSVSWYQQTPGQGLQFLFEYFSETQRNKGNFPGRFSGRQFSNSRSEMNVSTLELGDSALYLCASSLTGSNYGYTFGSGTRLTVV.

V usage is TRBV5-1 and J usage is TRBJ2-1; 10 bases fit TRBD1. After removal of 0 bases from V and 9 bases from J, the junction contained 6 bases not matched to a gene. This CDR3 is built from 15 residues. Germline-derived CDR1 and CDR2 are SGHRS and YFSETQ. CDR3 in DNA: TGCGCCAGCAGCTTGGAGGGACAGGGGATGGGTGAGCAGTTCTTC. Amino acids: CASSLEGQGMGEQFF.

V is TRBV18 and J is TRBJ1-1; D is unresolved. V shed 5 bases and J shed 3 bases, with 10 bases lying between them. Germline V gene data show CDR1 as KGHSH and CDR2 as LQKENI. The CDR3 loop spans 13 amino acids. The CDR3, as DNA: TGTGCCAGCTCAGCTGGGGAGTACACTGAAGCTTTCTTT. This translates into CASSAGEYTEAFF.

The V and J genes are TRBV4-2 and TRBJ2-7; D might be TRBD2 (6 bases). The CDR3 extends over 12 amino acids. V was cut by 4 bases and J by 7 bases, with 11 bases left in between. Per germline, CDR1 LGHNA and CDR2 YNFKEQ. Written as DNA, the CDR3 is TGTGCCAGCAGCCGGAGGGGAGGAGAGCAGTACTTC. This encodes CASSRRGGEQYF.

The V call is TRBV7-9, the J call TRBJ2-1; 10 nucleotides align to TRBD2. CDR3 length: 16 amino acids. CDR1 and CDR2 (germline): SEHNR, FQNEAQ (reference sequence). J gave up 6 bases and V 1 base, and 6 bases lay outside the gene matches. The CDR3 DNA follows: TGTGCCAGCAGCTTAGGTCCTAGCGGGAGCCCCAATGAGCAGTTCTTC. It yields the protein CASSLGPSGSPNEQFF.